This TCR beta chain was recorded in a study of metastatic and nonmetastatic thyroid tumors. For the study at large: Across peripheral blood and tumor or nodule tissue samples taken from malignant and benign thyroid patients, the repertoires were compared with one another. Study conclusions and caveats: Across blood and tumor, TCR beta diversity in malignant thyroid tumors was reportedly significantly higher than in benign nodules.

Points on this clone: Its antigen is as yet unknown. Just one base apart from a much larger clone, this may be a read error. This same CDR3 is encoded by further DNA sequences in the sample.

The germline CDR1 and CDR2 sequences are SNHLY and FYNNEI. This CDR3 contains 17 residues. There were no patients who had received any treatment before thyroid surgery. Per the authors' pipeline: It was from CDR3 differences across clinicopathological groups that a distant-metastasis classifier for papillary thyroid cancer was built. TCRdb reassembled clones from the PCR reads with MiXCR. These V and J calls originate from TCRdb's pipeline instead of the authors' own analysis. Of approximately 86,000 clones listed, roughly an eighth are singletons. Sequenced input: tumor tissue. This chain links TRBV2 with TRBJ2-5, with a weak D call TRBD2 (6 bases). This receptor was identified in a female donor with papillary thyroid cancer or a benign thyroid nodule (not recorded which). Some clones in this sample may be carry-over from other donors' samples. CDR3 nucleotides: TGTGCCAGCAGTGAATTCGCTGGGGGGACGATCCAAGAGACACAGTACTTC. Protein sequence: CASSEFAGGTIQETQYF.